This entry lists 13 T cell receptor beta chains sequenced from one sample in a study of glioma-infiltrating T cells after dendritic cell vaccination. Assay used: immunoSEQ multiplex PCR; TCRdb lists only in-frame clones, some missing. The table lists 71,000 or so clones, about 76% of them singletons. Specimen: blood, collected before dendritic cell vaccination. The receptors stem from a human donor with glioblastoma.

This clone has just one count. V gene TRBV5-1 combines with J gene TRBJ1-5; TRBD1 agrees at 7 bases. V was pared by 6 bases and J by 5 bases, with 11 bases of the junction left unmatched. The CDR3 consists of 15 residues. Germline assignment: CDR1 SGHRS and CDR2 YFSETQ. CDR3 sequence: CASKREGGDDQPQHF. The DNA for the CDR3 is TGCGCCAGCAAGAGGGAAGGGGGCGACGATCAGCCCCAGCATTTT. Using reference TRBV5-1 and TRBJ1-5 for the parts outside the CDR3, the full variable domain is KAGVTQTPRYLIKTRGQQVTLSCSPISGHRSVSWYQQTPGQGLQFLFEYFSETQRNKGNFPGRFSGRQFSNSRSEMNVSTLELGDSALYLCASKREGGDDQPQHFGDGTRLSIL.

The chain employs TRBV19 and TRBJ1-5; 7 nucleotides agree with TRBD1. Looked up from germline, CDR1 is LNHDA and CDR2 is SQIVND (reference sequence). This CDR3 region has 17 residues. V lost 7 bases to trimming and J lost 0 bases; unmatched junction nucleotides: 12. CDR3 DNA: TGTGCCAGTACTCTCTATGACAGGGAGTATAGCAATCAGCCCCAGCATTTT. This codes for CASTLYDREYSNQPQHF.

The chain carries TRBV15 and TRBJ1-2; no clear D gene. Trimming took off 0 bases at V and 5 bases at J, with 13 bases between the two ends. Germline V lookup: CDR1 LNHNV, CDR2 YYDKDF (reference sequence). CDR3 length: 15 residues. The CDR3 loop reads CATSRDHGEFYGYTF. The CDR3 DNA is TGTGCCACCAGCAGAGATCATGGGGAGTTTTATGGCTACACCTTC.

The sample holds one count of this clone. The chain couples TRBV19 to TRBJ2-7, with a tentative D call TRBD1 (5 bases). The CDR3 contains 14 residues. Germline V CDR1 and CDR2: LNHDA, SQIVND (reference sequence). Trimming pared 0 bases from V and 5 bases from J, leaving 11 bases between. This CDR3 is CASSIDRTNHEQYF. CDR3 DNA sequence: TGTGCCAGTAGTATAGATCGGACAAACCACGAGCAGTACTTC.

The chain carries TRBV2 and TRBJ2-1, with D possibly TRBD2 on 6 matching bases. V was shortened by 6 bases and J by 4 bases, with 10 bases between the two germline ends. Per germline, CDR1 SNHLY and CDR2 FYNNEI. The CDR3 has 13 amino acids. The CDR3 DNA is TGTGCCAGCAGACTAGCCATATACAATGAGCAGTTCTTC. Its translation: CASRLAIYNEQFF.

This CDR3 reads CASSNQVQAFF. CDR3 bases: TGCGCCAGCAGCAACCAGGTTCAAGCTTTCTTT. The chain employs TRBV5-1 and TRBJ1-1; D gene uncertain. Germline V gene sequence: CDR1 SGHRS, CDR2 YFSETQ. This CDR3 is 11 amino acids long. The V and J ends lost 4 bases and 9 bases respectively, with 10 bases between them. Combining the CDR3 with reference TRBV5-1 and TRBJ1-1 gives the whole variable domain KAGVTQTPRYLIKTRGQQVTLSCSPISGHRSVSWYQQTPGQGLQFLFEYFSETQRNKGNFPGRFSGRQFSNSRSEMNVSTLELGDSALYLCASSNQVQAFFGQGTRLTVV.

The V call is TRBV7-2, the J call TRBJ2-1; D unresolved. Between the trimmed V and J ends, which lost 1 base and 8 bases, there was a span of 12 bases. The germline V gene encodes CDR1 SGHTA and CDR2 FQGNSA. The CDR3 length is 14 residues. The CDR3 coding sequence is TGTGCCAGCAGCTTAGGAAATTCACGGGATGAGCAGTTCTTC. Residues: CASSLGNSRDEQFF.

The chain carries TRBV7-3 and TRBJ1-2; TRBD1 aligns across 8 bases. The CDR3 totals 15 residues. Germline CDR1 SGHTA, CDR2 FQGTGA. Losses at the gene ends were 5 bases for V and 6 bases for J; bases not matched to a gene: 11. The CDR3 spells CASSAQQGGLDGYTF. CDR3 coding DNA: TGTGCCAGCAGCGCCCAACAGGGGGGCCTAGATGGCTACACCTTC. Based on the CDR3 plus reference TRBV7-3 and TRBJ1-2, the full variable domain is GAGVSQTPSNKVTEKGKYVELRCDPISGHTALYWYRQSLGQGPEFLIYFQGTGAADDSGLPNDRFFAVRPEGSVSTLKIQRTERGDSAVYLCASSAQQGGLDGYTFGSGTRLTVV.

The genes are TRBV2 and TRBJ2-7, with 8 bases aligning to TRBD1. This CDR3 has 13 amino acids. The V and J ends lost 7 bases and 9 bases, in that order; junction bases with no gene match: 11. From germline, CDR1 is SNHLY and CDR2 FYNNEI. The CDR3 region has the DNA TGTGCCAGCACTTACGACAGGGGCGGTGGGCAGTACTTC. Translation: CASTYDRGGGQYF.

The chain joins TRBV19 to TRBJ2-3; tentative D call: TRBD2 (6 bases). V dropped 0 bases and J dropped 1 base, with 8 bases sitting between them. CDR3 size: 15 residues. Germline CDR1 is LNHDA and CDR2 is SQIVND (reference sequence). The CDR3, as DNA: TGTGCCAGTAGTATAGAGGCGGGGCGCACAGATACGCAGTATTTT. Its translation: CASSIEAGRTDTQYF.

The CDR3 DNA reads as TGTGCCAGTAGTCACGAAGGGACTTTCAATCAGCCCCAGCATTTT. Its protein product is CASSHEGTFNQPQHF. The rearrangement uses TRBV6-1 and TRBJ1-5, with D maybe TRBD1 (5 bases). This CDR3 has 15 residues. The germline V gene has CDR1 MNHNS and CDR2 SASEGT. V dropped 9 bases and J dropped 3 bases, with 18 bases sitting between them.

The chain carries TRBV5-1 and TRBJ2-7, with TRBD2 matching over 8 bases. Germline CDR1 is SGHRS and CDR2 is YFSETQ. With 3 bases clipped from V and 3 bases from J, the junction kept 8 bases outside the gene matches. The CDR3 has 15 residues. The CDR3 region is CASSSQIAGNYEQYF. DNA of the CDR3: TGCGCCAGCAGCTCCCAGATAGCGGGAAACTACGAGCAGTACTTC.

The chain recombines TRBV2 with TRBJ1-1; 8 nucleotides line up with TRBD1. The CDR3 contains 14 residues. V lost 5 bases, J lost 4 bases, and 6 bases stayed unmatched. Germline V gene data show CDR1 as SNHLY and CDR2 as FYNNEI. CDR3 nucleotides: TGTGCCAGCAGTCGGACAGGGCTGACCACTGAAGCTTTCTTT. Protein product: CASSRTGLTTEAFF. Variable domain in full (rest from reference TRBV2 and TRBJ1-1): EPEVTQTPSHQVTQMGQEVILRCVPISNHLYFYWYRQILGQKVEFLVSFYNNEISEKSEIFDDQFSVERPDGSNFTLKIRSTKLEDSAMYFCASSRTGLTTEAFFGQGTRLTVV.